This TCR beta chain was found in a study of cytomegalovirus exposure and HLA in healthy donors. At the level of the study: In terms of ancestry, the Caucasian-associated cluster contained around four fifths of the approximately 430 genotyped donors. Study results and limitations: Data from an earlier analysis indicated that most TCR beta V segments were productive either about 87% or about 30% of the time. Diagnosis of cytomegalovirus status made by the classifier reportedly showed high specificity and sensitivity.

V lost 4 bases, J lost 7 bases, and 14 bases lay in between. Germline CDR1 SGHRS, CDR2 YFSETQ. The length of the CDR3 is 13 residues. As concerns this clone: Its antigen is unknown.

Both 60 Vbeta primers and 13 Jbeta primers went into the PCR. Original processing notes: As a later analysis found, there were 60 million to 90 million unique TCR beta chains, of which about 10 million were shared. TCRdb's table, derived via immunoSEQ multiplex PCR, lists solely in-frame clones and lacks some. V, J and clone size were drawn from that table, and D and trimming were deduced from the DNA. Of fewer than 150,000 clones detected, 80% to 85% appear once; the ten largest clones hold over 0.95%. The sequenced sample was PBMCs. The rearrangement links TRBV5-1 to TRBJ1-2; no firm D call. The clonotype originates from a female donor in good health and CMV-seronegative. In DNA form, the CDR3 reads TGCGCCAGCAGCCTCGCCGGGAAAAGTGGCTACACCTTC. Amino acids: CASSLAGKSGYTF.